These 23 T cell receptor beta chains share one sample of origin, sequenced in a study of cytomegalovirus exposure and HLA in healthy donors. Some clones are missing from TCRdb's copy, which holds only in-frame ones; the method was immunoSEQ multiplex PCR. The table has approximately 98,000 clones, approximately 85% seen once. The sample consisted of PBMCs. These receptors were obtained from a woman under 30 in good health and CMV-seronegative.

The V and J genes are TRBV4-1 and TRBJ1-2; tentative D call: TRBD1 (5 bases). CDR3 length: 14 residues. V lost 1 base and J lost 5, with 11 bases in between. The germline CDR1 and CDR2 sequences are MGHRA and YSYEKL. The CDR3 sequence: CASSQVLQEYGYTF. DNA of the CDR3: TGCGCCAGCAGCCAAGTCCTACAGGAATATGGCTACACCTTC.

The chain couples TRBV2 to TRBJ1-1; D is uncertain. CDR3 length: 13 amino acids. V lost 2 bases, J lost 4 bases, and 8 bases lay in between. CDR1 SNHLY and CDR2 FYNNEI come from the germline V gene. CDR3 coding DNA: TGTGCCAGCAGTGAATGGCCGGGCACTGAAGCTTTCTTT. It is translated as CASSEWPGTEAFF.

This rearrangement joins TRBV5-6 to TRBJ1-5; maybe TRBD1 (5 bases). V lost 2 bases, J lost 5 bases, and 8 bases lay in between. The CDR3 has 13 amino acids. The germline V gene encodes CDR1 SGHDT and CDR2 YYEEEE. Here the CDR3 DNA reads TGTGCCAGCAGCTTAGGGGCAGATCAGCCCCAGCATTTT. Protein product: CASSLGADQPQHF.

The J gene is TRBJ2-7, the V gene TRBV11-2, with 9 bases aligning to TRBD1. V shed 5 bases and J 6 bases; nucleotides not matched to a gene: 5. The germline CDR1 and CDR2 sequences are SGHAT and FQNNGV. CDR3 length equals 13 residues. The CDR3 here is CASSQDRGGEQYF. CDR3 bases: TGTGCCAGCAGCCAGGACAGGGGAGGCGAGCAGTACTTC.

This CDR3 is CASSPGGVQLAGGTHEQYF. CDR3 bases: TGTGCCAGCAGCCCCGGAGGGGTCCAGCTAGCGGGGGGGACCCACGAGCAGTACTTC. This chain connects TRBV7-2 to TRBJ2-7, with 12 nucleotides matching TRBD2. CDR1 SGHTA and CDR2 FQGNSA come from the germline V gene. The J segment lost 5 bases and the V segment lost 5 bases, leaving 19 bases of the junction unmatched. The CDR3 totals 19 residues.

V usage is TRBV6-5 and J usage is TRBJ1-1; possibly TRBD1 for D (5 bases). This CDR3 has 15 amino acids. Deletions cut 0 bases from V and 0 bases from J, with 8 bases between. Germline V gene data show CDR1 as MNHEY and CDR2 as SVGAGI. The CDR3 DNA follows: TGTGCCAGCAGTTACTCGTGGGGCATGAACACTGAAGCTTTCTTT. It yields the protein CASSYSWGMNTEAFF.

The chain links TRBV9 to TRBJ2-7; D call uncertain. The V gene lost 4 bases and the J gene lost 5 bases, with 16 bases spanning the gap. Germline V gene lookup returns CDR1 SGDLS and CDR2 YYNGEE. This CDR3 is built from 14 residues. The CDR3 nucleotides are TGTGCCAGCAGCCTAGGAATTTCACCGGACGAGCAGTACTTC. This codes for CASSLGISPDEQYF. Together with reference TRBV9 and TRBJ2-7, the CDR3 gives the full variable domain: DSGVTQTPKHLITATGQRVTLRCSPRSGDLSVYWYQQSLDQGLQFLIQYYNGEERAKGNILERFSAQQFPDLHSELNLSSLELGDSALYFCASSLGISPDEQYFGPGTRLTVT.

This clone was seen a handful of times. The chain joins TRBV20-1 to TRBJ1-1; maybe TRBD1 (6 bases). This CDR3 contains 11 residues. Trimming stripped 3 bases from V and 9 bases from J, with 11 bases between. Germline CDR1 is DFQATT and CDR2 is SNEGSKA (reference sequence). The CDR3 DNA follows: TGCAGTGCTAGTTGGGGGCCACAAGCTTTCTTT. Translating gives CSASWGPQAFF.

The count of this clone is one. The chain links TRBV9 to TRBJ2-7; 11 bases are a match to TRBD2. The CDR3 length is 15 residues. J was trimmed by 5 bases and V by 3 bases; bases with no gene match: 7. From germline, CDR1 is SGDLS and CDR2 YYNGEE. The CDR3 sequence: CASSAYSGGDHEQYF. In nucleotides, the CDR3 is TGTGCCAGCAGCGCCTATAGCGGGGGGGATCACGAGCAGTACTTC.

The chain has TRBV9 and TRBJ2-2, with 8 bases aligning to TRBD1. Germline lookup yields CDR1 SGDLS and CDR2 YYNGEE. The CDR3 sequence is 14 residues long. Losses at the gene ends were 3 bases for V and 5 bases for J; bases not matched to a gene: 3. Here the CDR3 reads CASSGQGPTGELFF. CDR3 DNA: TGTGCCAGCAGCGGACAGGGGCCGACCGGGGAGCTGTTTTTT.

The J gene is TRBJ1-2, the V gene TRBV29-1, with D possibly being TRBD1 (5 bases). V shed 2 bases and J shed 2 bases, with 9 bases lying between them. The CDR3 spans 13 residues. From germline, CDR1 is SQVTM and CDR2 ANQGSEA. CDR3 sequence: CSVEFRVNYGYTF. The CDR3 bases are TGCAGCGTTGAATTCAGGGTAAACTATGGCTACACCTTC.

V gene TRBV7-8 combines with J gene TRBJ1-2, with D hard to call. Germline CDR1 reads SGHVS; CDR2 reads FQNEAQ. The V end lost 1 base, the J end lost 2 bases, and 8 bases lay between the germline ends. The length of the CDR3 is 14 residues. The CDR3 loop reads CASSLGPFNYGYTF. DNA of the CDR3: TGTGCCAGCAGCTTAGGGCCCTTCAACTATGGCTACACCTTC.

This clone was found a few times. V gene TRBV30 combines with J gene TRBJ2-2; 7 bases are a match to TRBD1. Germline V lookup: CDR1 GTSNPN, CDR2 SVGIG (reference sequence). V lost 7 bases to trimming and J lost 3 bases; unmatched junction nucleotides: 8. The CDR3 has 14 amino acids. CDR3 protein: CASQGQGDTGELFF. The CDR3, as DNA: TGTGCCTCCCAGGGGCAGGGGGACACCGGGGAGCTGTTTTTT.

The rearrangement links TRBV18 to TRBJ1-4, with TRBD1 matching 10 bases. The ends lost 3 bases at V and 3 bases at J; junction bases unmatched: 10. CDR1 is KGHSH and CDR2 is LQKENI in the germline V gene. There are 18 residues in the CDR3. The DNA of the CDR3 is TGTGCCAGCTCACCGCCGGGACAGGGGATACGGGCTAATGAAAAACTGTTTTTT. Amino acids: CASSPPGQGIRANEKLFF. Variable domain in full (rest from reference TRBV18 and TRBJ1-4): NAGVMQNPRHLVRRRGQEARLRCSPMKGHSHVYWYRQLPEEGLKFMVYLQKENIIDESGMPKERFSAEFPKEGPSILRIQQVVRGDSAAYFCASSPPGQGIRANEKLFFGSGTQLSVL.

This chain joins TRBV30 and TRBJ1-6; D possibly corresponds to TRBD1 (5 bases). Germline V gives CDR1 GTSNPN, CDR2 SVGIG (reference sequence). This CDR3 has 14 amino acids. The V gene lost 2 bases and the J gene lost 8 bases, with 13 bases spanning the gap. CDR3 region: CAWSRTGKDSPLHF. The CDR3 nucleotides read TGTGCCTGGAGTCGAACAGGAAAGGATTCACCCCTCCACTTT. The variable domain in full, completed from reference TRBV30 and TRBJ1-6, reads SQTIHQWPATLVQPVGSPLSLECTVEGTSNPNLYWYRQAAGRGLQLLFYSVGIGQISSEVPQNLSASRPQDRQFILSSKKLLLSDSGFYLCAWSRTGKDSPLHFGNGTRLTVT.

The gene calls are TRBV9 and TRBJ2-7; TRBD1 matches 9 bases. Unmatched junction bases numbered 5, after V lost 3 bases and J lost 4 bases. The CDR3 is 14 residues long. Germline CDR1 reads SGDLS; CDR2 reads YYNGEE. CDR3: CASSAPGQGYEQYF. CDR3 bases: TGTGCCAGCAGCGCTCCCGGACAGGGGTACGAGCAGTACTTC.

In the case of this clone: The junction departs from the called germline gene at one end, perhaps through a read error. The CDR3 region has the DNA TGTGCCAGCAGCTCCGACAATGAGCAGTTCTTC. This sequence encodes CASSSDNEQFF. V gene TRBV7-9 combines with J gene TRBJ2-1; D gene uncertain. The CDR3 covers 11 residues. Germline CDR1 is SEHNR and CDR2 is FQNEAQ (reference sequence).

This chain links TRBV10-3 with TRBJ1-5; D is unclear. This CDR3 spans 14 amino acids. Germline loops: CDR1 ENHRY, CDR2 SYGVKD. V lost 4 bases and J lost 6, with 13 bases in between. The CDR3 region is CAISGDFNGQPQHF. The CDR3 DNA sequence: TGTGCCATCAGTGGTGATTTCAACGGTCAGCCCCAGCATTTT.

The V and J genes are TRBV23-1 and TRBJ2-7, with a tentative D call TRBD2 (6 bases). TRBV23-1 is recorded as an ORF, its role being uncertain. V lost 0 bases and J 0 bases, leaving 15 bases between the germline ends. CDR3 size: 17 residues. The CDR3 is CASSQSIGRDSSYEQYF. CDR3 nucleotides: TGCGCCAGCAGTCAATCTATCGGCAGGGACTCCTCCTACGAGCAGTACTTC.

The chain carries TRBV9 and TRBJ2-7; D possibly corresponds to TRBD2 (6 bases). Between the trimmed V and J ends, which lost 4 bases and 2 bases, there was a span of 13 bases. This CDR3 has 14 residues. Per the germline V gene, CDR1 is SGDLS and CDR2 is YYNGEE. CDR3 DNA sequence: TGTGCCAGCAGCATCGGGACGGGAGCCTACGAGCAGTACTTC. It yields the protein CASSIGTGAYEQYF.

The chain joins TRBV28 to TRBJ2-3; 9 bases match TRBD1. J was trimmed by 2 bases and V by 8 bases; bases with no gene match: 5. CDR1 MDHEN and CDR2 SYDVKM come from the germline V gene. The CDR3 covers 14 residues. This CDR3 reads CASLRDRATDTQYF. In nucleotides, the CDR3 is TGTGCCAGCCTGCGGGACAGGGCCACAGATACGCAGTATTTT.

The gene calls are TRBV27 and TRBJ2-2; 12 bases line up with TRBD2. The germline CDR1 and CDR2 sequences are MNHEY and SMNVEV (reference sequence). CDR3 length equals 14 residues. The V segment lost 9 bases and the J segment 4 bases; nucleotides outside the gene matches: 3. CDR3 protein: CASLAGGGTGELFF. As DNA, the CDR3 is TGTGCCAGTCTAGCGGGGGGGGGCACCGGGGAGCTGTTTTTT.

The J gene is TRBJ1-1, the V gene TRBV7-6; TRBD1 matches at 7 bases. V was pared by 5 bases and J by 1 base, with 4 bases of the junction left unmatched. The CDR3 totals 14 residues. Germline-derived CDR1 and CDR2 are SGHVS and FNYEAQ. The CDR3 loop is CASSPTGRNTEAFF. CDR3 DNA: TGTGCCAGCAGCCCGACAGGGAGGAACACTGAAGCTTTCTTT. Combining the CDR3 with reference TRBV7-6 and TRBJ1-1 gives the whole variable domain GAGVSQSPRYKVTKRGQDVALRCDPISGHVSLYWYRQALGQGPEFLTYFNYEAQQDKSGLPNDRFSAERPEGSISTLTIQRTEQRDSAMYRCASSPTGRNTEAFFGQGTRLTVV.